The source of this T cell receptor beta chain is a study of T-cell reconstitution after alpha-beta-depleted transplantation in children. V dropped 1 base and J dropped 7 bases, with 19 bases sitting between them. The CDR3 has 16 residues. Looked up from germline, CDR1 is MGHRA and CDR2 is YSYEKL. Unique molecular identifiers were used in preparing the TCRbeta library. TCRdb analysed the PCR reads with MiXCR anew, one entry per CDR3 protein. This table holds about 190,000 distinct CDR3 sequences, over 8.5% found once. This rearrangement joins TRBV4-1 to TRBJ1-2; tentatively, D is TRBD1 (5 bases). The source material was PBMCs, sampled before TCRalphabeta/CD19-depleted stem cell transplant. The receptor comes from a boy aged 2 to 10 with acute myeloid leukemia, due to receive a stem cell transplant. This chain's CDR3 is CASSQAGGTYDIGYTF. In DNA form, the CDR3 reads TGCGCCAGCAGCCAAGCGGGGGGGACCTATGATATTGGCTACACCTTC.